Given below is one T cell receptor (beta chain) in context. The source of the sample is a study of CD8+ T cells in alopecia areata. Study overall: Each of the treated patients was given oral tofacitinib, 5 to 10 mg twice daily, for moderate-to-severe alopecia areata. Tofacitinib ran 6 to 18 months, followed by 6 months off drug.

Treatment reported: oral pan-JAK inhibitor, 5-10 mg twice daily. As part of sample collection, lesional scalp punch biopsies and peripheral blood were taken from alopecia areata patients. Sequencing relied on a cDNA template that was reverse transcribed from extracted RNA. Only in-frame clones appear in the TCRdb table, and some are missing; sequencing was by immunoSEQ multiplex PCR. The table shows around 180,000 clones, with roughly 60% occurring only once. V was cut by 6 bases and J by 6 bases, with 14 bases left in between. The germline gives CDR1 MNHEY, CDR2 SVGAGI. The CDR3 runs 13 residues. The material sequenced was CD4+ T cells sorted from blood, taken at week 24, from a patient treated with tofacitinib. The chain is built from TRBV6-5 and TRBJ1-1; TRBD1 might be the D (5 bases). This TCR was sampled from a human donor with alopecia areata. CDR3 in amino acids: CASSFDGGSEAFF. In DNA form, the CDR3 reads TGTGCCAGCAGCTTTGATGGGGGGTCTGAAGCTTTCTTT.